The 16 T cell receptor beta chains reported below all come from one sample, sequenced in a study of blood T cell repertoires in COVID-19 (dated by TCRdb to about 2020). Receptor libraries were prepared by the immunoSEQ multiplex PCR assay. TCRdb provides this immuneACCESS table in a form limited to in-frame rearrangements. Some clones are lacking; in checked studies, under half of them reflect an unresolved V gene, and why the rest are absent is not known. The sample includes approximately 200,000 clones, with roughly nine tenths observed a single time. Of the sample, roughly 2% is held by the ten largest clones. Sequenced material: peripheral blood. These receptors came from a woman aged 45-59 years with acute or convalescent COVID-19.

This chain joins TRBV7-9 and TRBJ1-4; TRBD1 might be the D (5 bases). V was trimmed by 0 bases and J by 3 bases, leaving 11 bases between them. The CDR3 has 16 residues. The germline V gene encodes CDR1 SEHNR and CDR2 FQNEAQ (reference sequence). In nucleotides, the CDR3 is TGTGCCAGCAGCTTAGCGCGGGGGATCGCTAATGAAAAACTGTTTTTT. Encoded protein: CASSLARGIANEKLFF. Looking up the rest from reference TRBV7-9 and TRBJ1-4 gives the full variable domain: DTGVSQNPRHKITKRGQNVTFRCDPISEHNRLYWYRQTLGQGPEFLTYFQNEAQLEKSRLLSDRFSAERPKGSFSTLEIQRTEQGDSAMYLCASSLARGIANEKLFFGSGTQLSVL.

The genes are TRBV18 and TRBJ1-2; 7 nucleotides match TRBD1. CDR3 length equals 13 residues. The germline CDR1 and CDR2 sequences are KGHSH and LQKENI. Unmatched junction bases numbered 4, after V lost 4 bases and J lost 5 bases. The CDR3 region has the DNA TGTGCCAGCTCACAGGGGGCATCATATGGCTACACCTTC. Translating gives CASSQGASYGYTF.

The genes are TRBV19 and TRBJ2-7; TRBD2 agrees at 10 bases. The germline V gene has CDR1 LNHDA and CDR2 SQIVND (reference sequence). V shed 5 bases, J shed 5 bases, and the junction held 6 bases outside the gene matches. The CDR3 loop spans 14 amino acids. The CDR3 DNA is TGTGCCAGTAGTCGTAGCGGGGGGTATCACGAGCAGTACTTC. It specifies CASSRSGGYHEQYF.

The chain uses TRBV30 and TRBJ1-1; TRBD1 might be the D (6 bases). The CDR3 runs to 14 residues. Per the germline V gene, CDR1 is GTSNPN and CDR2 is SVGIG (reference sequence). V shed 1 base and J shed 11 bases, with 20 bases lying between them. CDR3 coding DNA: TGTGCCTGGAGTGGTAGGGGGACCCAAAGGGGGGCTTTCTTT. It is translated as CAWSGRGTQRGAFF.

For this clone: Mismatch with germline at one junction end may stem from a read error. CDR3 sequence reads: CASSFGVAYEQYF. CDR3 nucleotide sequence: TGTGCCAGCAGTTTCGGGGTGGCCTATGAGCAGTACTTC. The chain uses TRBV27 and TRBJ2-7; D may be TRBD2 (5 bases). The germline gives CDR1 MNHEY, CDR2 SMNVEV (reference sequence). The CDR3 is 13 residues long.

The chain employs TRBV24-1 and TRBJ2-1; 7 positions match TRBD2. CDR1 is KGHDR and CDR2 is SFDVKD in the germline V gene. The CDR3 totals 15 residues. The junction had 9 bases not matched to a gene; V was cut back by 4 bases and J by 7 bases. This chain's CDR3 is CATSDPAGPGNEQFF. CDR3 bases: TGTGCCACCAGTGACCCAGCGGGACCGGGGAATGAGCAGTTCTTC.

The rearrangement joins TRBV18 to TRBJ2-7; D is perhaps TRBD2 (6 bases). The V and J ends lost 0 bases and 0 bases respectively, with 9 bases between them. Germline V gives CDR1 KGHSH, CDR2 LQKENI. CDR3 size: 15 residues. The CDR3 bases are TGTGCCAGCTCACCACCTAGCGGCAGCTCCTACGAGCAGTACTTC. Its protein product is CASSPPSGSSYEQYF.

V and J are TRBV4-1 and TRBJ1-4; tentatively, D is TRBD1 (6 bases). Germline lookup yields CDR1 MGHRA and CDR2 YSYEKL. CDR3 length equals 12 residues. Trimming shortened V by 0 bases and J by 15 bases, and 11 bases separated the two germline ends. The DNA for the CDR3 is TGCGCCAGCAGCCAAGAGACCAGGGGATTGTTTTTT. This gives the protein CASSQETRGLFF.

CDR3 in amino acids: CASSWERVVNTGELFF. Written as DNA, the CDR3 is TGTGCCAGCAGCTGGGAGCGGGTGGTGAACACCGGGGAGCTGTTTTTT. This chain joins TRBV5-6 and TRBJ2-2, with D possibly TRBD2 on 6 matching bases. V lost 3 bases to trimming and J lost 1 base, with 13 bases between them. This CDR3 is built from 16 residues. CDR1 and CDR2 (germline): SGHDT, YYEEEE.

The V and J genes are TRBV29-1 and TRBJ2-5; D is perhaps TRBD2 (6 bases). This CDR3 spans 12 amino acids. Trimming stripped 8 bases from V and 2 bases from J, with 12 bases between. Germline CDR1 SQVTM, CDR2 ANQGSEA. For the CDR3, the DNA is TGCAGCTCTGATGGGGGGCAAGAGACCCAGTACTTC. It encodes CSSDGGQETQYF.

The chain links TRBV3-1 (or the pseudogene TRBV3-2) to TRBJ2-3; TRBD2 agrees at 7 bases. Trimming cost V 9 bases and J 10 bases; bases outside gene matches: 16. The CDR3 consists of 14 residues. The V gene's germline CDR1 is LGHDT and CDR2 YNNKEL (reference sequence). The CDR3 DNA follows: TGTGCCAGTACGAATGGTCCCTCCCGGGGGGCGCAGTATTTT. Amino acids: CASTNGPSRGAQYF.

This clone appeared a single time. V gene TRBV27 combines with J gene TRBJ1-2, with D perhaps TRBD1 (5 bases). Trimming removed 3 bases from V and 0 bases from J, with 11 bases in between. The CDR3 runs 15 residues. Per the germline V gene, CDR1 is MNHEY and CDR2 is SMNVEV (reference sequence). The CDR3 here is CASSLAYRSNYGYTF. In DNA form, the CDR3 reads TGTGCCAGCAGTTTGGCCTACAGGTCTAACTATGGCTACACCTTC.

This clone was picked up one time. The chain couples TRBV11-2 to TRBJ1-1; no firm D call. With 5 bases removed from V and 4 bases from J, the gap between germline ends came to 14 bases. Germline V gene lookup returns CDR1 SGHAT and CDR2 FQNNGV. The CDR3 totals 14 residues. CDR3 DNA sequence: TGTGCCAGCAGCCGGGAGAAGCCGACCACTGAAGCTTTCTTT. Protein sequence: CASSREKPTTEAFF.

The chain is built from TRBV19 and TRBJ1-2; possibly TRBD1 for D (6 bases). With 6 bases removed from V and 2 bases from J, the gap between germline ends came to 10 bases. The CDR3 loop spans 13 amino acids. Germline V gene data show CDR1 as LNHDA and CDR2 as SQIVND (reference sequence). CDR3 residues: CASSPDRNYGYTF. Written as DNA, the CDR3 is TGTGCCAGTAGCCCCGACAGGAACTATGGCTACACCTTC. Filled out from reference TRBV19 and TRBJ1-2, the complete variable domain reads DGGITQSPKYLFRKEGQNVTLSCEQNLNHDAMYWYRQDPGQGLRLIYYSQIVNDFQKGDIAEGYSVSREKKESFPLTVTSAQKNPTAFYLCASSPDRNYGYTFGSGTRLTVV.

The CDR3 spells CASSLAGGGSANEKLFF. Written as DNA, the CDR3 is TGTGCCAGCAGCTTGGCAGGTGGTGGGTCGGCTAATGAAAAACTGTTTTTT. This chain uses TRBV5-6 with TRBJ1-4; D unclear. Germline V gene sequence: CDR1 SGHDT, CDR2 YYEEEE. This CDR3 is built from 17 residues. V dropped 0 bases and J dropped 3 bases, with 15 bases sitting between them.

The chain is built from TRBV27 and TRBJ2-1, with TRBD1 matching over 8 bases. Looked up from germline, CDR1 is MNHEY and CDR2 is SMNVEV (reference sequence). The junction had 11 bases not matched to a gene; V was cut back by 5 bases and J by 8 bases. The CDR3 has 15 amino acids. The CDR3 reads CASSLERTGYYEQFF. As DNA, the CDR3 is TGTGCCAGCAGTCTCGAGCGGACAGGGTACTATGAGCAGTTCTTC.